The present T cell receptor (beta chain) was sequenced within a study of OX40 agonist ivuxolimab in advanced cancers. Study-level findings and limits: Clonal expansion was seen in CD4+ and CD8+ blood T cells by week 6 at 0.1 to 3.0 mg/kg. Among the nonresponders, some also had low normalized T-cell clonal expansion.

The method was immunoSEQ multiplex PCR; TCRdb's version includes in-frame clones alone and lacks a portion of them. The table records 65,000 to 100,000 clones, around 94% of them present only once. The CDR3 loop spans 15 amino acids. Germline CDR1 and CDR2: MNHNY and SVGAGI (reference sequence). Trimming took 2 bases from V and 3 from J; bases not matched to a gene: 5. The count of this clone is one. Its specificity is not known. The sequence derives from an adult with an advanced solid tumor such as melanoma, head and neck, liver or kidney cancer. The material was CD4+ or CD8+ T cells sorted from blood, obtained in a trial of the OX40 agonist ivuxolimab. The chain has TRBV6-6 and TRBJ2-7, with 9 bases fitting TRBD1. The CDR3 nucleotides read TGTGCCAGCAGTTACCTAGGACAGGGGTACTACGAGCAGTACTTC. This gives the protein CASSYLGQGYYEQYF.